These 7 T cell receptor beta chains came from one sample sequenced in a study of blood T cell repertoires in COVID-19. Libraries were prepared by immunoSEQ multiplex PCR; TCRdb keeps only in-frame clonotypes and omits some of them. Among 110,000 or so clones, roughly 82% were seen once, and the ten largest hold about 7.3%. Sequences were obtained from peripheral blood. The receptors shown here come from a woman aged 40 to 50 with acute or convalescent COVID-19.

This chain connects TRBV6-4 to TRBJ1-5; D is possibly TRBD1 (5 bases). Germline V gene lookup returns CDR1 MRHNA and CDR2 SNTAGT. Trimming removed 8 bases at V and 5 bases at J, with 16 bases between. This CDR3 comprises 14 residues. CDR3 DNA sequence: TGTGCCAGCCGAACGACGGGAGGGGATCAGCCCCAGCATTTT. This encodes CASRTTGGDQPQHF.

This clone appeared once. This chain connects TRBV30 to TRBJ1-1; D is undetermined. CDR3 size: 12 residues. With 2 bases removed from V and 5 bases from J, the gap between germline ends came to 9 bases. Germline V gene lookup returns CDR1 GTSNPN and CDR2 SVGIG (reference sequence). This chain's CDR3 is CAWSRGITEAFF. CDR3 DNA: TGTGCCTGGAGTAGAGGGATTACTGAAGCTTTCTTT.

In this sample, this clone turned up once. V is TRBV7-9 and J is TRBJ1-1; D gene unclear. Germline CDR1 SEHNR, CDR2 FQNEAQ (reference sequence). Trimming pared 7 bases from V and 6 bases from J, leaving 18 bases between. This CDR3 region has 14 residues. DNA of the CDR3: TGTGCCAGCACCCCGACAAGTAGTACCGCTGAAGCTTTCTTT. Protein product: CASTPTSSTAEAFF.

The sample holds one count of this clone. The chain has TRBV2 and TRBJ2-7; a possible D gene is TRBD1 (5 bases). This CDR3 contains 13 residues. Trimming cost V 5 bases and J 4 bases, with 12 bases left between them. Germline CDR1 SNHLY, CDR2 FYNNEI. The CDR3 region is CASSFGHRYEQYF. Here the CDR3 DNA reads TGTGCCAGCAGTTTTGGACACCGGTACGAGCAGTACTTC.

The chain links TRBV12-3 or TRBV12-4 to TRBJ1-5; D is unclear. The CDR3 is made up of 13 amino acids. Trimming left V 4 bases short and J 4 bases short, with 8 bases between. The CDR3 reads CASSYIGNQPQHF. The CDR3, as DNA: TGTGCCAGCAGTTACATCGGGAATCAGCCCCAGCATTTT.

The chain has TRBV4-3 and TRBJ1-1; weak D call: TRBD1 (5 bases). The CDR3 length is 14 residues. CDR1 and CDR2 (germline): LGHNA, YSLEER. Trimming shortened V by 6 bases and J by 5 bases, and 16 bases separated the two germline ends. The CDR3 here is CASRPQVGGTEAFF. CDR3 in DNA: TGCGCCAGCAGACCCCAGGTTGGGGGGACTGAAGCTTTCTTT.

V is TRBV7-2 and J is TRBJ1-5; D not resolved. With 2 bases removed from V and 3 bases from J, the gap between germline ends came to 5 bases. This CDR3 comprises 13 residues. Germline V gene data show CDR1 as SGHTA and CDR2 as FQGNSA. Here the CDR3 reads CASSLSPNQPQHF. DNA of the CDR3: TGTGCCAGCAGCTTAAGCCCCAATCAGCCCCAGCATTTT.